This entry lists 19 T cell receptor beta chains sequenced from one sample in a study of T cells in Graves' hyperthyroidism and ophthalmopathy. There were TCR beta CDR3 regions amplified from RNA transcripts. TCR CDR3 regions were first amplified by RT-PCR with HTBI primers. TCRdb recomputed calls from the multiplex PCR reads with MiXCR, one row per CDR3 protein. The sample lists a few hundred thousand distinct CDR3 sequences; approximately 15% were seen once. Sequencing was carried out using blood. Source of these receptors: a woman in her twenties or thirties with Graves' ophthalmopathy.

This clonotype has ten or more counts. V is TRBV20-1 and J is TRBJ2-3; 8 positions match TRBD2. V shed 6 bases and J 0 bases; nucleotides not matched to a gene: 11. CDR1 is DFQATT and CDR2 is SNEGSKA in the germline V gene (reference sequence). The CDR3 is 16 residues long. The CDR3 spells CSALNLAGISTDTQYF. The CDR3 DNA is TGCAGTGCGCTGAATTTAGCGGGGATAAGCACAGATACGCAGTATTTT.

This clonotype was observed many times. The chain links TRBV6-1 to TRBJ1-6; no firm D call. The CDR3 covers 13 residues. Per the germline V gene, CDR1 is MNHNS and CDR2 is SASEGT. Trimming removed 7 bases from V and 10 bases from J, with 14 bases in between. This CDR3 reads CASTGEPRSPLHF. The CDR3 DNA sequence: TGTGCCAGCACCGGGGAACCACGGTCACCCCTCCACTTT.

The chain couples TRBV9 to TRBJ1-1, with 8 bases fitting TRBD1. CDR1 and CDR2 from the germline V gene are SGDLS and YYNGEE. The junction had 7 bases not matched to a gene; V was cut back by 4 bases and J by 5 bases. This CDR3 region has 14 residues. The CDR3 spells CASSPAGGMTEAFF. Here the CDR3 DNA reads TGTGCCAGCAGCCCCGCAGGGGGCATGACTGAAGCTTTCTTT.

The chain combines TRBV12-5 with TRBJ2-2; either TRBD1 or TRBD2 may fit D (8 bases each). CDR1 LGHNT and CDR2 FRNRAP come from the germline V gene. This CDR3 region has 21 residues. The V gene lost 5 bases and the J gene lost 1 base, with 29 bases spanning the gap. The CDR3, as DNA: TGTGCTAGTGGTCGGGGGGGCCAGGGACTAGTGGGGACAGGGAACACCGGGGAGCTGTTTTTT. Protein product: CASGRGGQGLVGTGNTGELFF.

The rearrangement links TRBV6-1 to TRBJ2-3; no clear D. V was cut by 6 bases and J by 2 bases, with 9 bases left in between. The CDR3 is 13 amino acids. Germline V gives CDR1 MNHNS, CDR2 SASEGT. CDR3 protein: CASSTPATDTQYF. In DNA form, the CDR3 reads TGTGCCAGCAGCACTCCAGCCACAGATACGCAGTATTTT.

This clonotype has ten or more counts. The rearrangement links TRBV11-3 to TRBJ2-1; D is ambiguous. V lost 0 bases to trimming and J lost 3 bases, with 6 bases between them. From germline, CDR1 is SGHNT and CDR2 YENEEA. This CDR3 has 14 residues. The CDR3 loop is CASSLETDYNEQFF. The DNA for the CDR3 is TGTGCCAGCAGCTTAGAAACAGACTACAATGAGCAGTTCTTC.

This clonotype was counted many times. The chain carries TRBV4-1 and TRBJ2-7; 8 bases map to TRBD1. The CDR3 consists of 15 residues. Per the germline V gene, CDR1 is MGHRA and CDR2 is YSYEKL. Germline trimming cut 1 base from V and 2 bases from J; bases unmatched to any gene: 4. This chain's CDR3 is CASSQGSQGAYEQYF. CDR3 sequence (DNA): TGCGCCAGCAGCCAAGGTTCACAGGGGGCCTACGAGCAGTACTTC.

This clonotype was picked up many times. The CDR3 coding sequence is TGTGCCAGCAGTTTTCCCGGGGGGTCCTACACAGATACGCAGTATTTT. Translation: CASSFPGGSYTDTQYF. J is TRBJ2-3 and V is TRBV28; 7 bases are shared with TRBD2. The CDR3 sequence is 16 residues long. Losses at the gene ends were 3 bases for V and 2 bases for J; bases not matched to a gene: 8. CDR1 and CDR2 from the germline V gene are MDHEN and SYDVKM.

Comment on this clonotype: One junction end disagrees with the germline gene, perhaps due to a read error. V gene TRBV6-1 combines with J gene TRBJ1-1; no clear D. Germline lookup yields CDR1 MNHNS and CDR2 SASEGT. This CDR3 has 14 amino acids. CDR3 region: CAISDGRSSTEAFF. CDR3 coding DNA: TGTGCCATCAGTGATGGCCGTAGCTCCACTGAAGCTTTCTTT.

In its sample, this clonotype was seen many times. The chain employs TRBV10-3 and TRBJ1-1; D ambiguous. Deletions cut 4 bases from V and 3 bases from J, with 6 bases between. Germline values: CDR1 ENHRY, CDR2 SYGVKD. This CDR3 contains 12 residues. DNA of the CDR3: TGTGCCATCAGTGGCCAGGACACTGAAGCTTTCTTT. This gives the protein CAISGQDTEAFF.

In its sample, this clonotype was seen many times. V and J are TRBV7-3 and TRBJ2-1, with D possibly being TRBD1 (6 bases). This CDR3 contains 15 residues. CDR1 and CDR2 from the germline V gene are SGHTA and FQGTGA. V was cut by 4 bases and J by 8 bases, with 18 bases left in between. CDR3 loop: CASSSGVNLIDEQFF. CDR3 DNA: TGTGCCAGCAGCTCAGGGGTGAATCTTATCGATGAGCAGTTCTTC.

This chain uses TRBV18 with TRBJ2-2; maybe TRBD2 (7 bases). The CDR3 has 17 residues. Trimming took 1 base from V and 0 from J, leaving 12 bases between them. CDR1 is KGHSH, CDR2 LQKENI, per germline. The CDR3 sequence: CASSPLSGGANTGELFF. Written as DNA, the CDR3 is TGTGCCAGCTCACCACTATCGGGGGGCGCGAACACCGGGGAGCTGTTTTTT.

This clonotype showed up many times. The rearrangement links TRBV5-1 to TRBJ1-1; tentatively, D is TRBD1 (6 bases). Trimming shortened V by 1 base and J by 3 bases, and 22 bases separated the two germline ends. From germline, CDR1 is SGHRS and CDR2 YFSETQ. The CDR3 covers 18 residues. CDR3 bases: TGCGCCAGCAGCTTGCTCGGTTTCGGGGGCGAATGGGACACTGAAGCTTTCTTT. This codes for CASSLLGFGGEWDTEAFF.

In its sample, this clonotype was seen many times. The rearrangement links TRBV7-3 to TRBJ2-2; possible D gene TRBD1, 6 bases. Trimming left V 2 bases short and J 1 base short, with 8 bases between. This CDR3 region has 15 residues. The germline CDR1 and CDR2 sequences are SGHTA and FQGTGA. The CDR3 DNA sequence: TGTGCCAGCAGCTTACCGGGACAGAACACCGGGGAGCTGTTTTTT. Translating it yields CASSLPGQNTGELFF.

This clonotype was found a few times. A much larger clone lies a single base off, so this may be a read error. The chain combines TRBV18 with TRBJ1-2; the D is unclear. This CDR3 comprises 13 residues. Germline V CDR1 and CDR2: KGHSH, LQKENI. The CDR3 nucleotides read TGTGCCAGCTCATCGGACGGAAACTATGGCCACACCTTC. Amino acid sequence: CASSSDGNYGHTF.

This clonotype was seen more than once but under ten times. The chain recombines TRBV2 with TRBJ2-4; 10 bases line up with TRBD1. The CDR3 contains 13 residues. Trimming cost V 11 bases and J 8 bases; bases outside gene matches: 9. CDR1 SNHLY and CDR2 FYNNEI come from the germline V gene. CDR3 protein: CAGAGQGRYIQYF. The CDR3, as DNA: TGTGCCGGGGCGGGACAGGGGAGATACATTCAGTACTTC.

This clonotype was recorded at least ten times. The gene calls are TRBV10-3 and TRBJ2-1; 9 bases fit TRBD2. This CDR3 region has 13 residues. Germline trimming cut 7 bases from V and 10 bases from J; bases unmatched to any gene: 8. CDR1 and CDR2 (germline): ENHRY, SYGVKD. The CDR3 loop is CAITGLALEEQFF. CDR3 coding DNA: TGTGCCATCACAGGACTAGCGTTGGAGGAGCAGTTCTTC.

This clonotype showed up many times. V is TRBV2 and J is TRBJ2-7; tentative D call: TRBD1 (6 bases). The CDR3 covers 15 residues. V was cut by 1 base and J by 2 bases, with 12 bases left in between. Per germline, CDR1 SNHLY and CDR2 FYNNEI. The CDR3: CASSEVWYRAYEQYF. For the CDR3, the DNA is TGTGCCAGCAGTGAAGTGTGGTACAGGGCCTACGAGCAGTACTTC.

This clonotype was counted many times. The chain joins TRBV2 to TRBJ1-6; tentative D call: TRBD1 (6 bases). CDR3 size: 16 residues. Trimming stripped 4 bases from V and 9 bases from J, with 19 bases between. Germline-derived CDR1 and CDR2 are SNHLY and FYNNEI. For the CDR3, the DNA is TGTGCCAGCAGTGTCAGGGACAACCTCTCTGTTTCACCCCTCCACTTT. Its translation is CASSVRDNLSVSPLHF.